These 5 T cell receptor beta chains originate from one sample sequenced in a study of T-cell memory formation after mild COVID-19. TCRdb fed the 5' RACE reads into MiXCR, producing one record per CDR3 protein. The sample lists 400,000 to 550,000 distinct CDR3 sequences; roughly 25% were seen once. Specimen: PBMCs or a T cell subset sorted from them (not recorded which). These receptors all stem from an adult woman who had mild COVID-19 (a few samples of this study predate the infection). Cell type and time point are not known.

This clonotype occurred a few times. The V call is TRBV20-1, the J call TRBJ2-7; D tentatively reads TRBD1 or TRBD2 (6 bases each). Germline CDR1 is DFQATT and CDR2 is SNEGSKA (reference sequence). The CDR3 sequence is 14 residues long. Trimming took off 0 bases at V and 0 bases at J, with 9 bases between the two ends. CDR3 in DNA: TGCAGTGCTAGAGACGGGGGCCTCTCCTACGAGCAGTACTTC. Encoded protein: CSARDGGLSYEQYF.

V is TRBV5-1 and J is TRBJ2-5, with 9 bases matching TRBD1. V dropped 4 bases and J dropped 5; count of bases not matched to a gene: 9. This CDR3 has 15 amino acids. Germline-derived CDR1 and CDR2 are SGHRS and YFSETQ. In nucleotides, the CDR3 is TGCGCCAGCAGCCTACAGGGGGCCCGTGCCGAGACCCAGTACTTC. Translated: CASSLQGARAETQYF.

This clonotype was counted between two and nine times. CDR3 in amino acids: CSVEATGGLSSYEQYF. The DNA for the CDR3 is TGCAGCGTTGAGGCGACAGGGGGCCTATCCTCCTACGAGCAGTACTTC. The chain is built from TRBV29-1 and TRBJ2-7, with 10 bases identical to TRBD1. Looked up from germline, CDR1 is SQVTM and CDR2 is ANQGSEA. Trimming took 3 bases from V and 0 from J; bases not matched to a gene: 8. This CDR3 has 16 residues.

The gene calls are TRBV7-8 and TRBJ2-1, with D unclear. The germline V gene has CDR1 SGHVS and CDR2 FQNEAQ. Trimming took off 0 bases at V and 7 bases at J, with 7 bases between the two ends. This CDR3 has 13 amino acids. For the CDR3, the DNA is TGTGCCAGCAGCTTAGCCTACTGGAATGAGCAGTTCTTC. Amino acids: CASSLAYWNEQFF.

The chain uses TRBV7-3 and TRBJ2-7; no reliable D call. Germline CDR1 is SGHTA and CDR2 is FQGTGA. The V end lost 0 bases, the J end lost 5 bases, and 8 bases lay between the germline ends. The CDR3 is made up of 13 amino acids. The CDR3 nucleotides read TGTGCCAGCAGCTTAACGGGGAACCACGAGCAGTACTTC. Its translation is CASSLTGNHEQYF.